A selection of T cell receptor beta chains follows, all from one sample in a study of PD-L1 blockade in urothelial cancer. The method was immunoSEQ multiplex PCR; TCRdb's version includes in-frame clones alone and lacks a portion of them. The table has 70,000 to 85,000 clones, approximately 81% seen once; the top ten hold approximately 5%. This specimen was PBMCs, taken around atezolizumab (anti-PD-L1) treatment. The receptors stem from a man between 70 and 80 years old with urothelial cancer. The CDR3 runs from the conserved cysteine through the conserved F or W. The D gene is left open where the match is weak. Clone size, where shown, is once, few, many, or a class for clones that have expanded.

CDR3,DNA,size,J,V,D
CASSQTGRGANVLTF,TGCGCCAGCAGCCAAACAGGGCGCGGGGCCAACGTCCTGACTTTC,once,TRBJ2-6,TRBV5-1,-
CAWSVPPASGGFYEQYF,TGTGCCTGGAGTGTACCCCCGGCTAGCGGGGGCTTCTACGAGCAGTACTTC,-,TRBJ2-7,TRBV30,TRBD2
CASTPTGLAKNIQYF,TGTGCCAGCACCCCGACAGGGCTAGCCAAAAACATTCAGTACTTC,-,TRBJ2-4,TRBV6-5,TRBD1
CASGRGLSSSYEQYF,TGTGCCAGCGGACGGGGACTATCAAGCTCCTACGAGCAGTACTTC,-,TRBJ2-7,TRBV2,TRBD2
CATSRASGGSQPQHF,TGTGCCACCAGCAGAGCCTCAGGGGGCAGTCAGCCCCAGCATTTT,-,TRBJ1-5,TRBV15,TRBD1
CASSLGQGRGGYTF,TGTGCCAGCAGTCTCGGGCAGGGTAGGGGTGGCTACACCTTC,few,TRBJ1-2,TRBV6-5,-
CATPTGDGYTF,TGTGCCACCCCGACAGGGGACGGCTACACCTTC,once,TRBJ1-2,TRBV2,TRBD1
CASFFTGTGGRDYGYTF,TGTGCCAGCTTTTTTACCGGGACAGGGGGCCGGGACTATGGCTACACCTTC,-,TRBJ1-2,TRBV18,TRBD1
CASGLGLAGGPDTQYF,TGTGCTAGTGGTTTGGGACTAGCGGGAGGACCAGATACGCAGTATTTT,-,TRBJ2-3,TRBV12-5,TRBD2
CASSLRVPNEQFF,TGTGCCAGCAGCTTGCGGGTTCCCAATGAGCAGTTCTTC,-,TRBJ2-1,TRBV7-6,-
CSVEAGQGPDTQYF,TGCAGCGTTGAAGCGGGACAGGGCCCAGATACGCAGTATTTT,-,TRBJ2-3,TRBV29-1,TRBD1
CASSTGLAAVTQYF,TGCGCCAGCAGCACAGGACTAGCGGCCGTTACGCAGTATTTT,-,TRBJ2-3,TRBV5-1,TRBD2